The 10 T cell receptor beta chains given below trace back to one sample, sequenced in a study of T cells after yellow fever vaccination. TCRdb re-derived calls from the 5' RACE reads in MiXCR, one entry per CDR3 protein. The repertoire consists of 140,000 to 150,000 distinct CDR3 sequences, with roughly 6.7% occurring once and the leading ten covering more than 0.6%. The material sequenced was CD4+ T cells sorted from PBMCs, taken 10 days after the yellow fever booster vaccination. The receptors originated from a man aged 25-45 years who received the YFV17D yellow fever vaccine.

On this clonotype: At one boundary the junction diverges from the germline segment, which might be a read error. The chain recombines TRBV23-1 with TRBJ2-1; 7 bases line up with TRBD1. TRBV23-1 is an ORF, with its function uncertain. This CDR3 is 15 amino acids long. The CDR3 is CASSLYGTAYNGQFF. DNA for the CDR3: TGCGCCAGCAGTCTTTACGGGACAGCCTACAATGGGCAGTTCTTC.

This clonotype occurred many times. V and J are TRBV20-1 and TRBJ2-7; D gene unclear. The CDR3 loop spans 12 amino acids. The germline gives CDR1 DFQATT, CDR2 SNEGSKA (reference sequence). Between the trimmed V and J ends, which lost 5 bases and 2 bases, there was a span of 10 bases. The CDR3 nucleotides are TGCAGTGCTGACGGTGGGACCTACGAGCAGTACTTC. Residues: CSADGGTYEQYF.

This chain connects TRBV5-4 to TRBJ2-2; the D is unclear. Trimming took 0 bases from V and 7 from J, leaving 16 bases between them. From germline, CDR1 is SGHNT and CDR2 YYREEE (reference sequence). The CDR3 runs 16 residues. The CDR3 DNA reads TGTGCCAGCAGCTTGGATCTAACCATTGGGAACGGGGAGCTGTTTTTT. Amino acids: CASSLDLTIGNGELFF. The whole variable domain, filled in from reference TRBV5-4 and TRBJ2-2, reads ETGVTQSPTHLIKTRGQQVTLRCSSQSGHNTVSWYQQALGQGPQFIFQYYREEENGRGNFPPRFSGLQFPNYSSELNVNALELDDSALYLCASSLDLTIGNGELFFGEGSRLTVL.

The J gene is TRBJ2-2, the V gene TRBV19; D gene unclear. Deletions cut 0 bases from V and 2 bases from J, with 7 bases between. CDR1 is LNHDA, CDR2 SQIVND, per germline (reference sequence). The CDR3 contains 15 residues. DNA of the CDR3: TGTGCCAGTAGTATAGATCGAGCAAACACCGGGGAGCTGTTTTTT. Translating gives CASSIDRANTGELFF.

Details on this clonotype: This may stem from a read error, because a much larger clone lies one nucleotide away. The chain couples TRBV15 to TRBJ2-3; D unclear. This CDR3 comprises 15 residues. Germline V lookup: CDR1 LNHNV, CDR2 YYDKDF (reference sequence). CDR3 amino acids: CATSRVPTGTDAQYF. DNA of the CDR3: TGTGCCACCAGCAGAGTGCCTACTGGCACAGATGCGCAGTATTTT.

The sample holds a few counts of this clonotype. The gene calls are TRBV19 and TRBJ1-2; 7 positions agree with TRBD1. The CDR3 spans 14 residues. Trimming at V came to 3 bases and at J to 8 bases, leaving 9 bases not matched to a gene. CDR1 LNHDA and CDR2 SQIVND come from the germline V gene (reference sequence). The CDR3 reads CASSIPPTGRGYTF. The CDR3 DNA reads as TGTGCCAGTAGTATCCCCCCGACAGGGCGCGGCTACACCTTC.

This clonotype was counted at least ten times. This chain uses TRBV4-3 with TRBJ1-1, with 11 bases that match TRBD1. After removal of 1 base from V and 5 bases from J, the junction contained 3 bases not matched to a gene. Germline V gene lookup returns CDR1 LGHNA and CDR2 YSLEER. CDR3 length equals 15 residues. The DNA of the CDR3 is TGCGCCAGCAGCCAAGCCGGGACAGGGGGTACTGAAGCTTTCTTT. It specifies CASSQAGTGGTEAFF.

Ten or more counts support this clonotype. This chain joins TRBV7-3 and TRBJ2-1; TRBD2 agrees at 13 bases. CDR1 and CDR2 (germline): SGHTA, FQGTGA. Trimming at V came to 7 bases and at J to 9 bases, leaving 3 bases not matched to a gene. The CDR3 loop spans 13 amino acids. CDR3: CASTRLAGGEQFF. The DNA for the CDR3 is TGTGCCAGCACCCGACTAGCGGGAGGTGAGCAGTTCTTC.

The sample holds many counts of this clonotype. The J gene is TRBJ1-4, the V gene TRBV19; 7 positions agree with TRBD1. The germline gives CDR1 LNHDA, CDR2 SQIVND (reference sequence). With 9 bases clipped from V and 0 bases from J, the junction kept 1 base outside the gene matches. The CDR3 is made up of 13 amino acids. The CDR3 here is CASRGATNEKLFF. As DNA, the CDR3 is TGTGCCAGCAGGGGGGCAACTAATGAAAAACTGTTTTTT.

Regarding this clonotype: With a much larger clone just one base away, this may be a read error. This CDR3 reads CASSPLGIGLNEQFF. Here the CDR3 DNA reads TGTGCCAGCTCACCACTAGGGATAGGTCTCAATGAGCAGTTCTTC. V usage is TRBV18 and J usage is TRBJ2-1; the D is unclear. This CDR3 contains 15 residues. V shed 1 base and J shed 6 bases, with 13 bases lying between them. CDR1 and CDR2 (germline): KGHSH, LQKENI.